Following are 17 T cell receptor beta chains from one sample sequenced in a study of Ad26.COV2.S vaccination and SARS-CoV-2 variants. Using immunoSEQ multiplex PCR, the repertoire was profiled, and TCRdb retains in-frame clones only, with some absent. The data show around 350,000 clones, with around 92% seen just once and roughly 3.9% held by the top ten. Material: peripheral blood, obtained after recovery from COVID-19. Receptors originate from a human donor who had recovered from COVID-19.

This chain joins TRBV9 and TRBJ1-5, with D uncertain. Deletions cut 5 bases from V and 5 bases from J, with 11 bases between. Germline V gene data show CDR1 as SGDLS and CDR2 as YYNGEE. The CDR3 length is 13 residues. The CDR3 here is CASSLLADQPQHF. CDR3 nucleotides: TGTGCCAGCAGTCTTTTGGCGGATCAGCCCCAGCATTTT.

This clone came up many times. The V call is TRBV10-3, the J call TRBJ2-3; 9 bases fit TRBD1. Per the germline V gene, CDR1 is ENHRY and CDR2 is SYGVKD. The CDR3 has 19 amino acids. J lost 0 bases, V lost 6 bases, and 16 bases had no gene match. Written as DNA, the CDR3 is TGTGCCATCAGCTACCCGGGACAGGGTTTGTCAACTAGCACAGATACGCAGTATTTT. Amino acid sequence: CAISYPGQGLSTSTDTQYF.

This clone was detected once. V is TRBV7-2 and J is TRBJ1-2; 7 nucleotides agree with TRBD1. V lost 5 bases and J lost 6; bases outside the gene matches: 12. CDR1 SGHTA and CDR2 FQGNSA come from the germline V gene. This CDR3 contains 15 residues. The CDR3 sequence: CASSPRQGGRNGYTF. The CDR3 bases are TGTGCCAGCAGCCCCCGACAGGGAGGGAGGAATGGCTACACCTTC.

This chain links TRBV19 with TRBJ1-2, with a possible D match to TRBD1 (6 bases). CDR1 LNHDA and CDR2 SQIVND come from the germline V gene (reference sequence). V was clipped by 3 bases and J by 4 bases, with 9 bases between them. The CDR3 is 13 residues long. This CDR3 is CASSIGQRYGYTF. As DNA, the CDR3 is TGTGCCAGTAGTATTGGACAGCGCTATGGCTACACCTTC. Together with reference TRBV19 and TRBJ1-2, the CDR3 gives the full variable domain: DGGITQSPKYLFRKEGQNVTLSCEQNLNHDAMYWYRQDPGQGLRLIYYSQIVNDFQKGDIAEGYSVSREKKESFPLTVTSAQKNPTAFYLCASSIGQRYGYTFGSGTRLTVV.

This clone was seen a single time. This chain uses TRBV6-6 with TRBJ1-6; possibly TRBD1 for D (5 bases). Germline-derived CDR1 and CDR2 are MNHNY and SVGAGI (reference sequence). The germline V and J ends were trimmed by 7 bases and 8 bases, with 12 bases remaining between them. The CDR3 loop spans 13 amino acids. CDR3 residues: CASTDRVDSPLHF. The CDR3, as DNA: TGTGCCAGCACAGACAGAGTAGATTCACCCCTCCACTTT.

V gene TRBV5-4 combines with J gene TRBJ1-1; 8 bases agree with TRBD1. V lost 3 bases to trimming and J lost 0 bases; unmatched junction nucleotides: 7. The germline CDR1 and CDR2 sequences are SGHNT and YYREEE (reference sequence). CDR3 length: 16 residues. CDR3: CASSSGQAILNTEAFF. CDR3 sequence (DNA): TGTGCCAGCAGCTCGGGACAGGCCATACTGAACACTGAAGCTTTCTTT.

The rearrangement joins TRBV3-1 (or the pseudogene TRBV3-2) to TRBJ1-2; no clear D. V was clipped by 0 bases and J by 6 bases, with 11 bases between them. The length of the CDR3 is 14 residues. CDR1 is LGHDT and CDR2 is YNNKEL in the germline V gene (reference sequence). CDR3 sequence (DNA): TGTGCCAGCAGCCAAGATACACGGGGAGATGGCTACACCTTC. This translates into CASSQDTRGDGYTF.

This chain uses TRBV5-1 with TRBJ1-5; a possible D gene is TRBD1 (5 bases). The CDR3 sequence is 15 residues long. The germline V and J ends were trimmed by 4 bases and 4 bases, with 15 bases remaining between them. Per germline, CDR1 SGHRS and CDR2 YFSETQ. The CDR3 nucleotides are TGCGCCAGCAGCCCCGGAGGAGGGGCTAATCAGCCCCAGCATTTT. This sequence encodes CASSPGGGANQPQHF.

The V call is TRBV9, the J call TRBJ1-1, with D perhaps TRBD1 (5 bases). Trimming cost V 3 bases and J 2 bases, with 17 bases left between them. Germline CDR1 reads SGDLS; CDR2 reads YYNGEE. This CDR3 spans 16 amino acids. The CDR3 is CASSEINRQTNTEAFF. The CDR3 region has the DNA TGTGCCAGCAGCGAGATCAATAGACAGACTAACACTGAAGCTTTCTTT.

The chain employs TRBV7-2 and TRBJ2-1; 15 bases agree with TRBD2. Germline CDR1 reads SGHTA; CDR2 reads FQGNSA. There are 15 residues in the CDR3. V lost 5 bases and J lost 10; bases outside the gene matches: 6. The DNA for the CDR3 is TGTGCCAGCAGCCCCGGACTAGCGGGGGGGATCGAGCAGTTCTTC. Protein product: CASSPGLAGGIEQFF.

This chain connects TRBV7-8 to TRBJ1-1; a possible D gene is TRBD1 (5 bases). This CDR3 is built from 15 residues. Trimming pared 5 bases from V and 0 bases from J, leaving 13 bases between. CDR1 is SGHVS, CDR2 FQNEAQ, per germline. As DNA, the CDR3 is TGTGCCAGCAGCACCATGACAGCGATGAACACTGAAGCTTTCTTT. This codes for CASSTMTAMNTEAFF.

The V and J genes are TRBV1 and TRBJ2-3. TRBV1 is shown as a pseudogene. CDR3 size: 15 residues. The CDR3 reads CTSCQWEPPTDTQYF. The CDR3 coding sequence is TGCACCAGCTGTCAGTGGGAACCCCCCACAGATACGCAGTATTTT.

The table lists this clone with a count of one. V and J are TRBV6-2 or TRBV6-3 and TRBJ1-2; 8 bases fit TRBD1. Losses at the gene ends were 2 bases for V and 4 bases for J; bases not matched to a gene: 3. The germline gives CDR1 MNHEY, CDR2 SVGEGT. This CDR3 spans 14 amino acids. In DNA, the CDR3 is TGTGCCAGCAGTTACGGGACAGGTTTCTATGGCTACACCTTC. It codes for CASSYGTGFYGYTF.

V is TRBV18 and J is TRBJ2-5; D remains ambiguous. CDR1 and CDR2 from the germline V gene are KGHSH and LQKENI. Trimming shortened V by 2 bases and J by 4 bases, and 11 bases separated the two germline ends. The CDR3 consists of 14 residues. This CDR3 reads CASSPADARETQYF. In DNA form, the CDR3 reads TGTGCCAGCTCACCAGCCGACGCACGAGAGACCCAGTACTTC.

This chain connects TRBV13 to TRBJ1-1; perhaps TRBD1 as D (6 bases). Trimming left V 2 bases short and J 5 bases short, with 9 bases between. CDR1 is PRHDT and CDR2 is FYEKMQ in the germline V gene (reference sequence). The CDR3 runs to 13 residues. CDR3 amino acids: CASSLKGDTEAFF. The CDR3 nucleotides are TGTGCCAGCAGCTTAAAGGGGGATACTGAAGCTTTCTTT.

The V call is TRBV9, the J call TRBJ2-2; 7 bases map to TRBD1. The V and J ends lost 3 bases and 2 bases, in that order; junction bases with no gene match: 4. The germline gives CDR1 SGDLS, CDR2 YYNGEE. The CDR3 contains 15 residues. This chain's CDR3 is CASSATGRNTGELFF. The CDR3 nucleotides are TGTGCCAGCAGCGCGACAGGGAGAAACACCGGGGAGCTGTTTTTT. The full variable domain, its missing parts supplied by reference TRBV9 and TRBJ2-2, is DSGVTQTPKHLITATGQRVTLRCSPRSGDLSVYWYQQSLDQGLQFLIQYYNGEERAKGNILERFSAQQFPDLHSELNLSSLELGDSALYFCASSATGRNTGELFFGEGSRLTVL.

This clone appeared a single time. The rearrangement links TRBV6-5 to TRBJ1-1; 10 nucleotides align to TRBD1. This CDR3 is built from 15 residues. Germline trimming cut 0 bases from V and 5 bases from J; bases unmatched to any gene: 3. Germline CDR1 reads MNHEY; CDR2 reads SVGAGI. DNA for the CDR3: TGTGCCAGCAGTTACTCGACAGGGGGCGCAACTGAAGCTTTCTTT. This sequence encodes CASSYSTGGATEAFF.